This is a list of T cell receptor beta chains from one sample in a study of control samples from healthy donors and cancer patients. Here immunoSEQ multiplex PCR was the method, and the copy in TCRdb shows in-frame clones only, minus some. The clone table shows about 190,000 clones, with the ten largest holding roughly 2.2%. Sequences were obtained from blood. These receptors all stem from a woman aged 30 to 39 in good health. Each CDR3 is given with its conserved first and last residue. Fields, in order: V gene, J gene, CDR3 protein.

v_call: TRBV29-1; j_call: TRBJ1-1; cdr3_aa: CSVERPGEWAEAFF
v_call: TRBV28; j_call: TRBJ1-2; cdr3_aa: CASSHRGGYTF
v_call: TRBV24-1; j_call: TRBJ2-7; cdr3_aa: CATSDRPGGNEQYF
v_call: TRBV30; j_call: TRBJ2-3; cdr3_aa: CAWSSGDTDTQYF
v_call: TRBV5-1; j_call: TRBJ1-1; cdr3_aa: CASSFRVATEAFF
v_call: TRBV28; j_call: TRBJ2-7; cdr3_aa: CASRFGVSYEQYF
v_call: TRBV25-1; j_call: TRBJ2-3; cdr3_aa: CASRTTGQGDTDTQYF
v_call: TRBV4-3; j_call: TRBJ1-3; cdr3_aa: CASSQVDGNGLNSGNTIYF
v_call: TRBV30; j_call: TRBJ2-1; cdr3_aa: CAWGVVSYNEQFF
v_call: TRBV2; j_call: TRBJ1-5; cdr3_aa: CASTAGRSKNQPQHF
v_call: TRBV4-1; j_call: TRBJ1-5; cdr3_aa: CASSQDAGSLTQHF
v_call: TRBV29-1; j_call: TRBJ1-2; cdr3_aa: CSVEGAGGGYTF
v_call: TRBV7-9; j_call: TRBJ1-2; cdr3_aa: CASSLAATGYGYTF
v_call: TRBV3-1/TRBV3-2; j_call: TRBJ2-7; cdr3_aa: CASRTLSERGGHQQYF
v_call: TRBV6-1; j_call: TRBJ2-5; cdr3_aa: CASSEHRGTGTQYF
v_call: TRBV5-5; j_call: TRBJ1-5; cdr3_aa: CASSGMGTGAQPQHF
v_call: TRBV2; j_call: TRBJ1-1; cdr3_aa: CASRSGLSKGVTEAFF
v_call: TRBV7-2; j_call: TRBJ2-2; cdr3_aa: CASSFWTSAGELFF
v_call: TRBV2; j_call: TRBJ1-1; cdr3_aa: CASSRRGMNTEAFF
v_call: TRBV3-1/TRBV3-2; j_call: TRBJ2-5; cdr3_aa: CASSQVTGLQYF
v_call: TRBV3-1/TRBV3-2; j_call: TRBJ2-3; cdr3_aa: CASSQDPGLNTQYF
v_call: TRBV10-3; j_call: TRBJ2-7; cdr3_aa: CAIRAGGKGYEQYF
v_call: TRBV7-6; j_call: TRBJ1-5; cdr3_aa: CASSAAGTGINQPQHF
v_call: TRBV6-4; j_call: TRBJ1-6; cdr3_aa: CASSEIRASPLHF
v_call: TRBV7-8; j_call: TRBJ1-6; cdr3_aa: CASSLGTGLSSYNSPLHF
v_call: TRBV28; j_call: TRBJ1-2; cdr3_aa: CASSRRGRGHYGYTF
v_call: TRBV7-9; j_call: TRBJ2-1; cdr3_aa: CASSLGVGTSGARGQFF
v_call: TRBV19; j_call: TRBJ1-4; cdr3_aa: CASSVGQPLGEKLFF
v_call: TRBV4-1; j_call: TRBJ1-2; cdr3_aa: CASSQGSETGLYGYTF
v_call: TRBV11-2; j_call: TRBJ1-2; cdr3_aa: CASSTGEGGWTF
v_call: TRBV3-1/TRBV3-2; j_call: TRBJ1-5; cdr3_aa: CASSQGTVNQPQHF
v_call: TRBV4-2; j_call: TRBJ1-3; cdr3_aa: CASSLPGGTGNTIYF
v_call: TRBV20-1; j_call: TRBJ1-1; cdr3_aa: CSARGQAEAFF
v_call: TRBV5-4; j_call: TRBJ2-5; cdr3_aa: CASTRGGALETQYF
v_call: TRBV18; j_call: TRBJ2-5; cdr3_aa: CASSPSGETQYF
v_call: TRBV10-1; j_call: TRBJ2-7; cdr3_aa: CASSEFSGGKSYEQYF
v_call: TRBV28; j_call: TRBJ1-5; cdr3_aa: CASADRANQPQHF
v_call: TRBV7-9; j_call: TRBJ1-2; cdr3_aa: CASSTPTGSSSGGYTF
v_call: TRBV3-1/TRBV3-2; j_call: TRBJ2-4; cdr3_aa: CASSSSDRVDKNIQYF